This TCR beta chain is from a study of early T cells in non-severe SARS-CoV-2 infection. Overall study findings and caveats: Private and CD4 specificities were missed by VDJdb matching, which favored anti-spike CD8 responses.

TCRdb redid the calling of the 5' RACE reads with MiXCR, one entry per CDR3 protein. The data contain 30,000 or so distinct CDR3 sequences, around 7% of them seen just once; the ten biggest clones take up about a third. Trimming removed 4 bases from V and 7 bases from J, with 22 bases in between. The CDR3 is 16 residues long. Germline CDR1 reads LGHDT; CDR2 reads YNNKEL (reference sequence). Ten or more counts support this clonotype. Its target is unknown. Source material: whole blood. The J gene is TRBJ2-5, the V gene TRBV3-1; weak D call: TRBD1 (6 bases). This sequence was found in an adult who was a healthcare worker with PCR-confirmed SARS-CoV-2 infection or an uninfected control (not recorded which). The chain's CDR3 is CASSPRTVQETGTQYF. For the CDR3, the DNA is TGTGCCAGCAGCCCTCGGACAGTGCAAGAGACAGGGACCCAGTACTTC.